Below, 8 T cell receptor beta chains from the same sample are listed, as sequenced in a study of tumor-infiltrating lymphocytes in primary liver carcinoma. Scientists recovered RNA and DNA together from roughly 21-30 mg of unsorted bulk tissue. The authors made TCR beta cDNA from around 500 ng total RNA with a constant-region primer. For TCR beta, libraries were produced by three nested multiplex PCR rounds using slightly modified ARM-PCR. TRBV1-TRBV30 forward primers paired with a C-beta reverse primer drove the first two PCR rounds, around 10 cycles each. TCRdb passed the multiplex PCR reads through MiXCR, listing each CDR3 protein once. The data contain about 210,000 distinct CDR3 sequences, 70% to 90% of them seen just once; the ten biggest clones take up roughly 20%. Sequenced sample: tumor tissue from primary liver carcinoma. Receptor source: a man between 35 and 55 years old with primary liver carcinoma and hepatitis B virus infection.

Points on this clonotype: A read error is likely, as this CDR3 ends without the conserved phenylalanine or tryptophan. The chain joins TRBV4-1 to TRBJ2-1; 7 nucleotides line up with TRBD2. The CDR3 runs 19 residues. Germline values: CDR1 MGHRA, CDR2 YSYEKL. The J segment lost 6 bases and the V segment lost 0 bases, leaving 17 bases of the junction unmatched. The chain's CDR3 is CASSQDRGGRERVCNEQFL. In DNA form, the CDR3 reads TGCGCCAGCAGCCAAGACCGAGGAGGGAGGGAGAGGGTTTGCAATGAGCAGTTCCTC.

A note on this clonotype: At one end the junction does not follow the germline gene, possibly because of a read error. The chain joins TRBV28 to TRBJ2-5; D is uncertain. This CDR3 region has 15 residues. The V gene's germline CDR1 is MDHEN and CDR2 SYDVKM. The chain's CDR3 is CVSTSHTGFQETQYF. The DNA for the CDR3 is TGTGTCAGCACCTCTCACACCGGATTCCAAGAGACCCAGTACTTC.

A word on this clonotype: At one end, the junction sequence differs from germline, possibly due to a read error. The CDR3, as DNA: TGTGCCAGCAGCCTTTGCGGGAGGGGGGCGGATAGGCAGTATTTT. Protein sequence: CASSLCGRGADRQYF. The chain has TRBV6-5 and TRBJ2-3; TRBD2 agrees at 9 bases. The CDR3 totals 15 residues. Germline lookup yields CDR1 MNHEY and CDR2 SVGAGI.

This clonotype was detected once. This may stem from a read error, because a much larger clone lies one nucleotide away. The J gene is TRBJ2-3, the V gene TRBV5-1; perhaps TRBD2 as D (6 bases). This CDR3 has 14 residues. V was shortened by 0 bases and J by 8 bases, with 13 bases between the two germline ends. CDR1 SGHRS and CDR2 YFSETQ come from the germline V gene. The CDR3 loop is CASSLEAGRVTQYF. The CDR3 coding sequence is TGCGCCAGCAGCTTGGAGGCGGGAAGAGTTACGCAGTATTTT.

Note on this clonotype: The junction departs from the called germline gene at one end, perhaps through a read error. The chain links TRBV29-1 to TRBJ1-1, with no clear D. The CDR3 covers 15 residues. Per germline, CDR1 SQVTM and CDR2 ANQGSEA. In nucleotides, the CDR3 is TGCAGGGTTGAAGCGGGGTGTGGAATGAACAGTGAAGCTTTCTTT. Its protein is CRVEAGCGMNSEAFF. The complete variable domain, with remaining parts taken from reference TRBV29-1 and TRBJ1-1, reads SAVISQKPSRDICQRGTSLTIQCQVDSQVTMMFWYRQQPGQSLTLIATANQGSEATYESGFVIDKFPISRPNLTFSTLTVSNMSPEDSSIYLCRVEAGCGMNSEAFFGQGTRLTVV.

On this clonotype itself: Germline is not matched at one junction end, which may reflect a read error. The chain joins TRBV11-2 to TRBJ2-3; 14 nucleotides line up with TRBD2. The CDR3 has 19 amino acids. The germline V gene encodes CDR1 SGHAT and CDR2 FQNNGV. CDR3 nucleotides: TGTGCCATCAGATTAGTCAGACTAGCGGGAGGGCCGATCGCAGATTCGCAGTATTTT. Translated: CAIRLVRLAGGPIADSQYF.

Only one count was recorded for this clonotype. One end of the junction varies from germline; a read error may be responsible. The rearrangement joins TRBV29-1 to TRBJ2-1; D is unresolved. Looked up from germline, CDR1 is SQVTM and CDR2 is ANQGSEA. The CDR3 totals 14 residues. CDR3 nucleotide sequence: TGCAGCGTTGTTCGGACGGAATCCTACACTGAGCAATTCTTC. Translated, it gives CSVVRTESYTEQFF.

A word on this clonotype: A read error may produce the germline difference seen at one junction end. This rearrangement joins TRBV29-1 to TRBJ2-1; D not resolved. This CDR3 is built from 15 residues. CDR1 is SQVTM, CDR2 ANQGSEA, per germline. CDR3: CSVDLSSANTNEKFF. CDR3 coding DNA: TGCAGCGTTGACCTTTCTAGTGCCAATACCAATGAGAAGTTCTTC.